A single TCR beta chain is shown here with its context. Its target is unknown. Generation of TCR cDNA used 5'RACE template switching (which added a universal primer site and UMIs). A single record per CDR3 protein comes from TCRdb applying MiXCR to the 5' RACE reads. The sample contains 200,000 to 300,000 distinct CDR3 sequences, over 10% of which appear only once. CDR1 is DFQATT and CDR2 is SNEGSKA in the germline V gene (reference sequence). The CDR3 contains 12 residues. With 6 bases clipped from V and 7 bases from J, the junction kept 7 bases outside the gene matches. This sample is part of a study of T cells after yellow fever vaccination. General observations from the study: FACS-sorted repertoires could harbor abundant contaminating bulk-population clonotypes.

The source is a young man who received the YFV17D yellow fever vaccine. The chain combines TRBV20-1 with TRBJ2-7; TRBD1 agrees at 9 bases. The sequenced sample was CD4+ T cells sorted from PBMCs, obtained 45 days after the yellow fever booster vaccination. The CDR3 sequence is CSAVRDRVEQYF. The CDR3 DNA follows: TGCAGTGCGGTCCGGGACAGGGTGGAGCAGTACTTC.